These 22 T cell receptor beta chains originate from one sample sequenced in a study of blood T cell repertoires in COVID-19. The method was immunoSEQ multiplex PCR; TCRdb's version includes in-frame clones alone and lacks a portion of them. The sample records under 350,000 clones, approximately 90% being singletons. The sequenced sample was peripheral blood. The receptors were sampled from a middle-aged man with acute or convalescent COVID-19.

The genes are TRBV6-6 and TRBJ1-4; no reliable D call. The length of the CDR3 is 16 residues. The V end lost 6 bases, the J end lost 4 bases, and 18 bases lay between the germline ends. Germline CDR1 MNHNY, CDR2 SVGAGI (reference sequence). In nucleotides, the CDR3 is TGTGCCAGCAGCCTACATGCGGGGTTGAGTAATGAAAAACTGTTTTTT. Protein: CASSLHAGLSNEKLFF.

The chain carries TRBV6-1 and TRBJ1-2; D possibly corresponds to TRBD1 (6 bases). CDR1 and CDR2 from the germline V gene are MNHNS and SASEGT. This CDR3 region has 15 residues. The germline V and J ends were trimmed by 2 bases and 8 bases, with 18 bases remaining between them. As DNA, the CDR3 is TGTGCCAGCAGTGAATTCCAACAGGGCGGAGAGGGCTACACCTTC. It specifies CASSEFQQGGEGYTF.

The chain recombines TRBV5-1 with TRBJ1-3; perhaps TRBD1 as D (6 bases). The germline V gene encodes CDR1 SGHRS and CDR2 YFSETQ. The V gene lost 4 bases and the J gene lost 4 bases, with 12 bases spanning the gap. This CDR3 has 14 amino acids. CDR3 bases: TGCGCCAGCAGCGCGCCAGGGGCAGGAAACACCATATATTTT. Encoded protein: CASSAPGAGNTIYF.

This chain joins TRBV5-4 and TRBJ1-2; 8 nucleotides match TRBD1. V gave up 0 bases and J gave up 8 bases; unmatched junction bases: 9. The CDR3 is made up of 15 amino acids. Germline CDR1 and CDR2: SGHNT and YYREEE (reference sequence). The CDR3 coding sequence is TGTGCCAGCAGCTTGGGATCCCAGGGGGCTAAAGGCTACACCTTC. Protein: CASSLGSQGAKGYTF.

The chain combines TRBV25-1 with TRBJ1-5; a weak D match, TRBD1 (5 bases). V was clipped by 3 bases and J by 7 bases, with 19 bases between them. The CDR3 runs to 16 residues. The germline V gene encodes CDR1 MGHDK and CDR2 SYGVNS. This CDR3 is CASSEVGTSPLQPQHF. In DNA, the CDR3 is TGTGCCAGCAGTGAGGTAGGGACTTCCCCGCTCCAGCCCCAGCATTTT.

The DNA of the CDR3 is TGTGCCAGCAGCCTAGCGTCCCCCTACAATGAGCAGTTCTTC. Amino acids: CASSLASPYNEQFF. The chain employs TRBV2 and TRBJ2-1; possible D gene TRBD2, 6 bases. The V and J ends lost 6 bases and 2 bases respectively, with 11 bases between them. Per the germline V gene, CDR1 is SNHLY and CDR2 is FYNNEI. The length of the CDR3 is 14 residues.

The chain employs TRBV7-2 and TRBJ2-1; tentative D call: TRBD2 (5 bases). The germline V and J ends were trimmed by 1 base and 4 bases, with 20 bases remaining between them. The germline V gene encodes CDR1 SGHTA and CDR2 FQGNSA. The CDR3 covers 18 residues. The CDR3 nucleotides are TGTGCCAGCAGCTTAGTCGCCACCCCCGGGGAGTTATACAATGAGCAGTTCTTC. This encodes CASSLVATPGELYNEQFF.

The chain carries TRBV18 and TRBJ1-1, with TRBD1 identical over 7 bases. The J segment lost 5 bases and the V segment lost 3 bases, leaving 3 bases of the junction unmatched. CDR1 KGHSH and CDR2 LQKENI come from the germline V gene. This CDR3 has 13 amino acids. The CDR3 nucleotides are TGTGCCAGCTCACCCCGACAGGGAACTGAAGCTTTCTTT. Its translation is CASSPRQGTEAFF.

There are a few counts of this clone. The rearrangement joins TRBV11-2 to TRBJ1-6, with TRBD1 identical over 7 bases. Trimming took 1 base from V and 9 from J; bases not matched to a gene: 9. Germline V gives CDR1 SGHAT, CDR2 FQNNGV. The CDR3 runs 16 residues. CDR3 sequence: CASSLGGQHGTSPLHF. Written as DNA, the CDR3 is TGTGCCAGCAGCTTAGGGGGACAGCACGGCACTTCACCCCTCCACTTT.

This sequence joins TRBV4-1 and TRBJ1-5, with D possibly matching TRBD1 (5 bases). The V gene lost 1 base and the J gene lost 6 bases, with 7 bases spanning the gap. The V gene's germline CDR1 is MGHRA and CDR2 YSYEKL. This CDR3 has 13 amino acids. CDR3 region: CASSQGRGQPQHF. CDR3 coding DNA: TGCGCCAGCAGCCAAGGAAGGGGTCAGCCCCAGCATTTT.

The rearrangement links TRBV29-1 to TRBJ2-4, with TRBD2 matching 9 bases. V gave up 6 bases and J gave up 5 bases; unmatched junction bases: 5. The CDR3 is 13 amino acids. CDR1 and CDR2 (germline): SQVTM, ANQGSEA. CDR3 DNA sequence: TGCAGCGTGAGCGGGGGGACCCAAAACATTCAGTACTTC. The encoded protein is CSVSGGTQNIQYF.

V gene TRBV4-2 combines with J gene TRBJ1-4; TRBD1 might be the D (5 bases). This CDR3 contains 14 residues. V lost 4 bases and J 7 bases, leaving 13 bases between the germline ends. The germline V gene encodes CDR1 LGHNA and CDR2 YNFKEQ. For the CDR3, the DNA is TGTGCCAGCAGCCCCCGGGGGAGGGGTGAAAAACTGTTTTTT. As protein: CASSPRGRGEKLFF.

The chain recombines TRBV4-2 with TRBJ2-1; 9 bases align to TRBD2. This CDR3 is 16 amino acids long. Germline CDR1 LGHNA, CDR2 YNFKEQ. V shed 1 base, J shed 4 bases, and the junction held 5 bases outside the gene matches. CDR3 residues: CASSQAATSGYNEQFF. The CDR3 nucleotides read TGTGCCAGCAGCCAAGCCGCGACTAGCGGTTACAATGAGCAGTTCTTC.

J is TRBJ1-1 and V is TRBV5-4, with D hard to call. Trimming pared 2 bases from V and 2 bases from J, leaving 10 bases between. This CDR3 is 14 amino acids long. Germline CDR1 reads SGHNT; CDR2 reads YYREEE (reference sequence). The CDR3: CASSLSQINTEAFF. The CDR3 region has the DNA TGTGCCAGCAGCTTAAGTCAGATCAACACTGAAGCTTTCTTT.

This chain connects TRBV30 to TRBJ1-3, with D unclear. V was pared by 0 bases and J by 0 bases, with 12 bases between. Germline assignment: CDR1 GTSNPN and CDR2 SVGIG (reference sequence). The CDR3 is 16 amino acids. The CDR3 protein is CAWSVLTPSSGNTIYF. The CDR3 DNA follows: TGTGCCTGGAGTGTATTAACACCCAGCTCTGGAAACACCATATATTTT.

The CDR3 is CASSLPRDREETQKLFF. The CDR3 nucleotides read TGCGCCAGCAGCTTACCCCGGGACAGGGAAGAAACGCAAAAACTGTTTTTT. The chain is built from TRBV5-1 and TRBJ1-4, with 9 bases matching TRBD1. V gave up 2 bases and J gave up 9 bases; unmatched junction bases: 14. This CDR3 spans 17 amino acids. Germline-derived CDR1 and CDR2 are SGHRS and YFSETQ.

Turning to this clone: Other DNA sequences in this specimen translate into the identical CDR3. CDR3 protein: CASSQQGNYGYTF. The CDR3, as DNA: TGTGCCAGCAGTCAACAGGGGAACTATGGCTACACCTTC. The chain joins TRBV6-5 to TRBJ1-2; 7 bases align to TRBD1. This CDR3 has 13 residues. V was pared by 5 bases and J by 2 bases, with 2 bases of the junction left unmatched. Germline loops: CDR1 MNHEY, CDR2 SVGAGI.

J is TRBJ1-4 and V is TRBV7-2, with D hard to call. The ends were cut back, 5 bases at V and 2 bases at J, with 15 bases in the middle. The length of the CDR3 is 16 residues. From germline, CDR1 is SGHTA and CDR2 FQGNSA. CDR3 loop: CASSHYVGRTNEKLFF. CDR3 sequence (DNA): TGTGCCAGCAGCCATTACGTCGGCAGGACTAATGAAAAACTGTTTTTT.

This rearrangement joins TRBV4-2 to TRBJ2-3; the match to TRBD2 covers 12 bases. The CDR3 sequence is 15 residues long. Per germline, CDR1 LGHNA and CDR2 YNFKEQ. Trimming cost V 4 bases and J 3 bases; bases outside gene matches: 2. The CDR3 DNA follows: TGTGCCAGCAGCCTACTAGCGGGGGGAACAGATACGCAGTATTTT. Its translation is CASSLLAGGTDTQYF.

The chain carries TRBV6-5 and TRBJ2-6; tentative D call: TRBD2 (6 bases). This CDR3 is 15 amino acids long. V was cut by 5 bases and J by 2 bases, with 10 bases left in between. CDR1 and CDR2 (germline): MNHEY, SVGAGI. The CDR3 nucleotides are TGTGCCAGCAGTCCCGGGGGAGCTGGGGCCAACGTCCTGACTTTC. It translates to CASSPGGAGANVLTF.

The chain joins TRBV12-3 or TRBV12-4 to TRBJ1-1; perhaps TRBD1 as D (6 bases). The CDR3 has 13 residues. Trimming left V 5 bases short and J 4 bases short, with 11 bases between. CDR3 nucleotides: TGTGCCAGCAGTGAACAGGGTAGCACTGAAGCTTTCTTT. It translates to CASSEQGSTEAFF.

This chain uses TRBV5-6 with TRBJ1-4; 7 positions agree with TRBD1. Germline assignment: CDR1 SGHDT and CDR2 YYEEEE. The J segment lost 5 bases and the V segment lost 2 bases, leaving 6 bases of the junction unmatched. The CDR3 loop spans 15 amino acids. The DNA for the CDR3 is TGTGCCAGCAGCTTCACAGGGGAAGGGAATGAAAAACTGTTTTTT. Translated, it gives CASSFTGEGNEKLFF.